This TCR beta chain was identified in a study of neoadjuvant nivolumab and ipilimumab in lung cancer. The study's findings and limits: Compared with tumor-adjacent uninvolved lung, resected tumors showed greater richness and clonality.

With regard to this clone: Its specificity is not known.

V was trimmed by 6 bases and J by 4 bases, leaving 7 bases between them. The V gene's germline CDR1 is SGHRS and CDR2 YFSETQ. This CDR3 has 11 amino acids. Repertoires were generated with immunoSEQ multiplex PCR, while TCRdb's copy carries only in-frame clones and drops some. This sample has roughly 28,000 clones, with more than 80% found just once. The receptor's source is an adult with non-small cell lung cancer. Sequencing used tumor tissue, obtained after neoadjuvant nivolumab, alone or with ipilimumab, at or shortly before surgery. The rearrangement links TRBV5-1 to TRBJ2-5, with D perhaps TRBD1 (6 bases). CDR3 in DNA: TGCGCCAGCAAAGGGGGAGAGACCCAGTACTTC. Protein sequence: CASKGGETQYF.